These 9 T cell receptor beta chains were sequenced from one sample in a study of blood T cell repertoires in COVID-19. Using immunoSEQ multiplex PCR, the repertoire was profiled, and TCRdb retains in-frame clones only, with some absent. In the table there are more than 300,000 clones, around four fifths of which are singletons. Material for sequencing was PBMCs or T cells enriched from blood (not recorded which). These receptors came from a woman in her fifties or sixties who had recovered from COVID-19.

V and J are TRBV15 and TRBJ2-1, with TRBD2 identical over 12 bases. Per germline, CDR1 LNHNV and CDR2 YYDKDF (reference sequence). The V segment lost 8 bases and the J segment 7 bases; nucleotides outside the gene matches: 9. The length of the CDR3 is 15 residues. The CDR3 sequence: CATALAGGIRNEQFF. The CDR3 region has the DNA TGTGCCACCGCACTAGCGGGAGGAATCAGGAATGAGCAGTTCTTC.

This chain joins TRBV6-5 and TRBJ1-4; TRBD1 matches 9 bases. This CDR3 contains 14 residues. Germline V gives CDR1 MNHEY, CDR2 SVGAGI. J lost 8 bases, V lost 7 bases, and 8 bases had no gene match. The CDR3 DNA follows: TGTGCCAGCATAAAAGACAGGGGGAGGGAAAAACTGTTTTTT. It codes for CASIKDRGREKLFF.

The V gene is TRBV5-1, the J gene TRBJ2-2; D perhaps matches TRBD2 (6 bases). V was trimmed by 0 bases and J by 4 bases, leaving 16 bases between them. Germline assignment: CDR1 SGHRS and CDR2 YFSETQ. This CDR3 comprises 17 residues. DNA of the CDR3: TGCGCCAGCAGCTTGGTTCTCGGGAGTTCAACCACCGGGGAGCTGTTTTTT. Its translation: CASSLVLGSSTTGELFF. Variable domain in full (rest from reference TRBV5-1 and TRBJ2-2): KAGVTQTPRYLIKTRGQQVTLSCSPISGHRSVSWYQQTPGQGLQFLFEYFSETQRNKGNFPGRFSGRQFSNSRSEMNVSTLELGDSALYLCASSLVLGSSTTGELFFGEGSRLTVL.

J is TRBJ2-1 and V is TRBV7-2, with TRBD2 as a possible D gene (6 bases). V gave up 2 bases and J gave up 15 bases, with 17 bases separating them. Germline assignment: CDR1 SGHTA and CDR2 FQGNSA. This CDR3 contains 13 residues. In nucleotides, the CDR3 is TGTGCCAGCAGCTTAAGGGACTCCGGCGTTAGGTTCTTC. This codes for CASSLRDSGVRFF.

The rearrangement uses TRBV19 and TRBJ1-5; 7 positions match TRBD1. In germline, CDR1 is LNHDA, CDR2 SQIVND (reference sequence). This CDR3 is built from 14 residues. V lost 8 bases, J lost 2 bases, and 6 bases stayed unmatched. The CDR3 nucleotides read TGTGCCAGTGCCGGGACAGTAGGCAATCAGCCCCAGCATTTT. This encodes CASAGTVGNQPQHF.

This clone was recorded only once. CDR3 coding DNA: TGTGCCAGCAGCCGAACCCATGCAGGGGGCGCGACTGAAGCTTTCTTT. It translates to CASSRTHAGGATEAFF. The V and J genes are TRBV11-3 and TRBJ1-1; 8 nucleotides match TRBD1. V shed 5 bases, J shed 5 bases, and the junction held 13 bases outside the gene matches. There are 16 residues in the CDR3. The germline CDR1 and CDR2 sequences are SGHNT and YENEEA. The entire variable domain, with the rest obtained from reference TRBV11-3 and TRBJ1-1, is as follows: EAGVVQSPRYKIIEKKQPVAFWCNPISGHNTLYWYLQNLGQGPELLIRYENEEAVDDSQLPKDRFSAERLKGVDSTLKIQPAELGDSAVYLCASSRTHAGGATEAFFGQGTRLTVV.

This sequence joins TRBV5-1 and TRBJ2-7; D not certain. The germline V gene encodes CDR1 SGHRS and CDR2 YFSETQ. The CDR3 runs 13 residues. V lost 3 bases to trimming and J lost 7 bases, with 14 bases between them. CDR3 sequence reads: CASSSDSAREQYF. For the CDR3, the DNA is TGCGCCAGCAGCTCCGACTCTGCCCGGGAGCAGTACTTC.

The genes are TRBV19 and TRBJ2-7; a weak D match, TRBD2 (6 bases). V was cut by 3 bases and J by 3 bases, with 6 bases left in between. Germline CDR1 is LNHDA and CDR2 is SQIVND (reference sequence). This CDR3 spans 12 amino acids. This CDR3 is CASSMEGYEQYF. The CDR3 DNA sequence: TGTGCCAGTAGTATGGAGGGCTACGAGCAGTACTTC. Filled out from reference TRBV19 and TRBJ2-7, the complete variable domain reads DGGITQSPKYLFRKEGQNVTLSCEQNLNHDAMYWYRQDPGQGLRLIYYSQIVNDFQKGDIAEGYSVSREKKESFPLTVTSAQKNPTAFYLCASSMEGYEQYFGPGTRLTVT.

The V call is TRBV28, the J call TRBJ1-1; tentative D call: TRBD1 (5 bases). Trimming removed 6 bases at V and 0 bases at J, with 20 bases between. CDR3 length equals 17 residues. The germline CDR1 and CDR2 sequences are MDHEN and SYDVKM. CDR3 sequence (DNA): TGTGCCAGCAGACCCTCCAGGGTGGGTAGGATGAACACTGAAGCTTTCTTT. The encoded protein is CASRPSRVGRMNTEAFF.